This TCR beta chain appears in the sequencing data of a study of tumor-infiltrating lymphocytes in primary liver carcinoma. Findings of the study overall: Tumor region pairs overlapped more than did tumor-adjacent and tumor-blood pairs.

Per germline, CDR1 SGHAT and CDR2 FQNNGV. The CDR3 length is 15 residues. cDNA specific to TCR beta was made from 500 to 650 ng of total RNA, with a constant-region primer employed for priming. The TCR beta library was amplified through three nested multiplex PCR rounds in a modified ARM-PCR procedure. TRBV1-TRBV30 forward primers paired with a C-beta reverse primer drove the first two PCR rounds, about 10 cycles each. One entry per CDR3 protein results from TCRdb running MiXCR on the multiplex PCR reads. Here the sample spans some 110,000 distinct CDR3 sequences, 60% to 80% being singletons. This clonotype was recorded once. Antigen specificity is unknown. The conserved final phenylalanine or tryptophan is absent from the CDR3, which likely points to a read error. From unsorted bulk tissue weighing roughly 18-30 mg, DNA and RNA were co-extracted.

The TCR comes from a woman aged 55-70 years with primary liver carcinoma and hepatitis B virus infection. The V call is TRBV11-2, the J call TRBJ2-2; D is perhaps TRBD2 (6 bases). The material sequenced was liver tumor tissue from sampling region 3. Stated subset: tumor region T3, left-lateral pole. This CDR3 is CASSLGGMDTGELFL. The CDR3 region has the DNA TGTGCCAGCAGCTTGGGCGGGATGGACACCGGAGAGCTGTTTTTA.